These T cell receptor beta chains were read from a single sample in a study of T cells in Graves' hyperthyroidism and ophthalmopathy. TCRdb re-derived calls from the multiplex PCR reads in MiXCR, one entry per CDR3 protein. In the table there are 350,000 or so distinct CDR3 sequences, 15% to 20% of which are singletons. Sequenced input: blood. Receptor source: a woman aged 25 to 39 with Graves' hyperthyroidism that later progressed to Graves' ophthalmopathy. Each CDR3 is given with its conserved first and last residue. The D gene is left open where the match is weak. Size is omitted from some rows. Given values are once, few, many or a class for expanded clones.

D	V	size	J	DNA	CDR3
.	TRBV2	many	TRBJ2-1	TGTGCCAGCAGTGTAGAAGGACAGATCTTC	CASSVEGQIF
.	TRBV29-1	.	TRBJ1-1	TGCAGCGTGGAAGTATCTGAAGCTTTCTTT	CSVEVSEAFF
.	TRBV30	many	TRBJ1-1	TGTGCCTGCCTCCCCTCCGGGACCGAAGCTTTCTTT	CACLPSGTEAFF
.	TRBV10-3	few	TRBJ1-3	TGTGCCATCTCACCCGGTATTGGAAACACCATATATTTT	CAISPGIGNTIYF
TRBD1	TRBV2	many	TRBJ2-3	TGTGCCAGCAGTGTACCGGGACAGGGGTGGCAAGATACGCAGTATTTT	CASSVPGQGWQDTQYF
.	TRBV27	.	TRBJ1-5	TGTGCCAGCAGTTTTACCGGGGAAGGGAATCAGCCCCAGCATTTT	CASSFTGEGNQPQHF
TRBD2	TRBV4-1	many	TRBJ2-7	TGCGCCAGCAGCCAAATGGGCCGGGAGGGCAACGAGCAGTACTTC	CASSQMGREGNEQYF
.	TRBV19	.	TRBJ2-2	TGTGCCAGTAGAGCCCGACGGACAGCTAACACCGGGGAGCTGTTTTTT	CASRARRTANTGELFF
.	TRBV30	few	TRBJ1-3	TGTGCCTGGGAGATCAGGAATGGAAACACCATATATTTT	CAWEIRNGNTIYF
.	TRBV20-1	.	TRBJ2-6	TGCAGTGCTAGAGTCCCAGGTGTCTCTGGGGCCAACGTCCTGACTTTC	CSARVPGVSGANVLTF
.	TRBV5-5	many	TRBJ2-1	TGTGCCAGCAGCTTGGTGGCCGACAGCCCAAATGAGCAGTTCTTC	CASSLVADSPNEQFF
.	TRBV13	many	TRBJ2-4	TGTGCCAGCAGCCCCCGGTCAGCGTCGGACAAAAACATTCAGTACTTC	CASSPRSASDKNIQYF
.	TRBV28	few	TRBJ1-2	TGTGCCAGCAGTCCAACCTTCTATGGCTACACCTTC	CASSPTFYGYTF
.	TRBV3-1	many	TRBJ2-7	TGTGCCAGCAGCCTTAGGGGTGTCGGTTCGGCCTACGAGCAGTACTTC	CASSLRGVGSAYEQYF
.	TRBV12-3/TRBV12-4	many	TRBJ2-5	TGTGCCAGCAGAACTATCGGGGCAGAGACCCAGTACTTC	CASRTIGAETQYF
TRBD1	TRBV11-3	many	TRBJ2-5	TGTGCCAGCAGCACCCCTAGGGACAGCCAAGAGACCCAGTACTTC	CASSTPRDSQETQYF
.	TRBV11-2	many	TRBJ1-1	TGTGCCAGCAGCTTAGAAGCTAACACTGAAGCTTTCTTT	CASSLEANTEAFF
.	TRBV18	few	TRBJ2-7	TGTGCCAGCTCATCAAGGGCAGGAATTACCTACGAGCAGTACTTC	CASSSRAGITYEQYF
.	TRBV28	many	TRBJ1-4	TGTGCCAGCAGTTCCCGGCCTTCAACTAATGAAAAACTGTTTTTT	CASSSRPSTNEKLFF
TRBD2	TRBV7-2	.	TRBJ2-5	TGTGCCAGCAGCTTAGTTCGACTAGCGGGGTTTGAGAGTCGGGAGACCCAGTACTTC	CASSLVRLAGFESRETQYF
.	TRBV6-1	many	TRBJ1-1	TGTGCCAGCGCCCTCACGGGGCAGAACACTGAAGCTTTCTTT	CASALTGQNTEAFF
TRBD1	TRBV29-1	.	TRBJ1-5	TGCAGCGTTGGACTAGCGGGACAGGGAGGCCGGTCCCAGCATTTT	CSVGLAGQGGRSQHF
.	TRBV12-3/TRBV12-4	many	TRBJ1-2	TGTGCCAGCAGTTTATCCGGGGACGAGGGCTACACCTTC	CASSLSGDEGYTF
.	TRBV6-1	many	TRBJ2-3	TGTGCCAGCAGTGAGGTAGGGCCGGAGACAGATACGCAGTATTTT	CASSEVGPETDTQYF
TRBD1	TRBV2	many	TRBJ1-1	TGTGCCAGCAGTGAAGGCAGGGGGCGCGGAGCTTTCTTT	CASSEGRGRGAFF
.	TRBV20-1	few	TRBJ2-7	TGCAGTGCCCCCGACCAAAGGGGCCGGTCCTACGAGCAGTACTTC	CSAPDQRGRSYEQYF
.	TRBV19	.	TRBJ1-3	TGTGCCAGTAGTAGAGGGACCGACTCTGGAAACACCATATATTTT	CASSRGTDSGNTIYF
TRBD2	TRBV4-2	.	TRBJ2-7	TGTGCCAGCAGCCAAGGTATTAGCGGGAACCTTGGGCCCTACGAGCAGTACTTC	CASSQGISGNLGPYEQYF
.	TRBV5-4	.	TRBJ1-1	TGTGCCAGCAGCCCCCCCGGGGCAGGGGCTAACACTGAAGCTTTCTTT	CASSPPGAGANTEAFF
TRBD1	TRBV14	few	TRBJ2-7	TGTGCCAGCAGCCAAACGGGGACAGGGGGCATCTACGAGCAGTACTTC	CASSQTGTGGIYEQYF
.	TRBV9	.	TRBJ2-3	TGTGCCAGCAGCGTAGGACATAGCACAGATACGCAGTATTTT	CASSVGHSTDTQYF
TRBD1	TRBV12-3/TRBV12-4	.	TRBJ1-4	TGTGCCAGCAGTTATCAGGGGGCGAGTGAAAAACTGTTTTTT	CASSYQGASEKLFF
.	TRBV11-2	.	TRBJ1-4	TGTGCCAGCAGCCGTATAAAGACAGCAACTAATGAAAAACCGTTTTTT	CASSRIKTATNEKPFF
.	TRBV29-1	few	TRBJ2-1	TGCAGCGTTGAAGATCCGGTCGGTGGCTACAATGAGCAGTTCTTC	CSVEDPVGGYNEQFF
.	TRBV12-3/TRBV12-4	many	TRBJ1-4	TGTGCCAGCAGTTTTGGCATGGTACATGAAAAACTGTTTTTT	CASSFGMVHEKLFF
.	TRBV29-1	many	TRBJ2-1	TGCAGCGTTGAGTTAGAACTTTACTCCTACAATGAGCAGTTCTTC	CSVELELYSYNEQFF
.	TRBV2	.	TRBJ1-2	TGTGCCAGCAGTGAAAGACCGTCCTACACCTTC	CASSERPSYTF
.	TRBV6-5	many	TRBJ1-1	TGTGCCAGCAGTTACTTTGGGGTACTGAACACTGAAGCTTTCTTT	CASSYFGVLNTEAFF
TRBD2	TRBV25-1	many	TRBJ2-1	TGTGCCAGCAGTGAAGAGGCTAGCGGGAGCTCCTACAATGAGCAGTTCTTC	CASSEEASGSSYNEQFF
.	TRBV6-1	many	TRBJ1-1	TGTGCCAGCAAGAAACAGGGAGGGACTGAAGCTTTCTTT	CASKKQGGTEAFF
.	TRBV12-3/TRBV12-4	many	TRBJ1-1	TGTGCCAGCGGCGCGGGTCCATCCACTGAAGCTTTCTTT	CASGAGPSTEAFF
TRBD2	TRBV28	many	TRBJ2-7	TGTGCCAGCAGTGGCAGCGGGAGCCGTTACGAGCAGTACTTC	CASSGSGSRYEQYF
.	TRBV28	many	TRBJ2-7	TGTGCCAGCAGTTTCCCCGTGACAGAGGGTTACGAGCAGTACTTC	CASSFPVTEGYEQYF
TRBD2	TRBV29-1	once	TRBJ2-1	TGCAGCGCCTCCGGTGTACTAGCGGGGCTAGGCTCCTACAATGAGCAGTTCTTC	CSASGVLAGLGSYNEQFF
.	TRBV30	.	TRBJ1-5	TGTGCCTGGAGTGTCGAAGGGAATCAGCCCCAGCATTTT	CAWSVEGNQPQHF
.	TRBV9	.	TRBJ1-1	TGTGCCAGCAGCGTAGTGTCACAGGGAGCAGGTGAAGCTTTCTTT	CASSVVSQGAGEAFF
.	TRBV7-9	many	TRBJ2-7	TGTGCCAGCAGCTTAGTCCCTCGGTTCGGTCCAGGGGCCTACGAGCAGTACTTC	CASSLVPRFGPGAYEQYF
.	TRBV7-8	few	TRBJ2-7	TGTGCCAGCAGCTTGTCACTACAGAAACGCGACGAGCAGTACTTC	CASSLSLQKRDEQYF
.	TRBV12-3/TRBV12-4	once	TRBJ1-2	TGTGCCAGCAGCCTAATGACTAACTATGGCTACACCTTC	CASSLMTNYGYTF
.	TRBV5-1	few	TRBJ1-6	TGCGCCAGCAGCTCCTTTCCGCGGGGACCCGGGGTATTTGTCCTCCACTTT	CASSSFPRGPGVFVLHF
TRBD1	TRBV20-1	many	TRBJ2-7	TGCAGTGCTAGAGATTGGCGCAGGGGGCGCAACGAGCAGTACTTC	CSARDWRRGRNEQYF
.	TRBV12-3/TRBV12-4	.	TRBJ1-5	TGTGCCAGCACCAACGTTCTCGGGGTTAATCAGCCCCAGCATTTT	CASTNVLGVNQPQHF
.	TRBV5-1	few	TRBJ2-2	TGCGCCAGCAGCTCTATGACCACACGCGGGGAGCTGTTTTTT	CASSSMTTRGELFF
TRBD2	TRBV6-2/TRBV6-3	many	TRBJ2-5	TGTGCCAGCAGTTCAAGCCTAGGACTAGCGGTGAAAGAGACCCAGTACTTC	CASSSSLGLAVKETQYF
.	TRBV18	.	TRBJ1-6	TGTGCCAGCTCACCCGTACAGGATACTTTTAATTCACCCCTCCACTTT	CASSPVQDTFNSPLHF
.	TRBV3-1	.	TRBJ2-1	TGTGCCAGCAGCCAACCCCGCGGGCGGACTTACAATGAGCAGTTCTTC	CASSQPRGRTYNEQFF
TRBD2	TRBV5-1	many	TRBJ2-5	TGCGCCAGCAGCGAGGGGACTAGTACTACCTTGGCCCAGTACTTC	CASSEGTSTTLAQYF
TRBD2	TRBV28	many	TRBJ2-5	TGTGCCAGCAGTCGCGGACTAGCGGGAGTAAAGACCCAGTACTTC	CASSRGLAGVKTQYF